These 2 T cell receptor beta chains share one sample of origin, sequenced in a study of Ad26.COV2.S vaccination and SARS-CoV-2 variants. Treatment reported: roughly 18 received Ad26.COV2.S at low or high dose, single or two shots; about 5 received placebo; per-sample allocation not given. Sample collection was performed on day 63 after the first vaccine or placebo injection. Sequencing used immunoSEQ multiplex PCR; TCRdb keeps in-frame clones, though not all of them. Of about 320,000 clones in the sample, 90% were seen once. The sample in question was peripheral blood, obtained in a trial of Ad26.COV2.S vaccine versus placebo. All receptors derive from a person aged 18-65 years who received the Ad26.COV2.S COVID-19 vaccine or a placebo.

The J gene is TRBJ2-5, the V gene TRBV18; D is tentatively TRBD1 or TRBD2 (5 bases each). CDR1 is KGHSH, CDR2 LQKENI, per germline. CDR3 length: 14 amino acids. The V end was cut by 8 bases, the J end by 5 bases, with 18 bases between. CDR3 residues: CASPPPEGTETQYF. The DNA for the CDR3 is TGTGCCAGCCCCCCGCCCGAGGGGACGGAGACCCAGTACTTC.

The chain combines TRBV6-5 with TRBJ1-6; 7 nucleotides align to TRBD1. The germline V gene encodes CDR1 MNHEY and CDR2 SVGAGI. Unmatched junction bases numbered 7, after V lost 2 bases and J lost 6 bases. The CDR3 is 16 residues long. The CDR3 loop is CASSYASGGGNSPLHF. DNA of the CDR3: TGTGCCAGCAGTTACGCGTCAGGGGGAGGTAATTCACCCCTCCACTTT.